This T cell receptor (beta chain) was found in a study of shared clonotypes between healthy human individuals. Those who donated were healthy HIV-negative adults, with no recent acute infections or vaccinations reported. Some clones are missing from TCRdb's copy, which holds only in-frame ones; the method was immunoSEQ multiplex PCR. The repertoire consists of 550,000 to 800,000 clones, with 90% occurring once and the leading ten covering around a third. This CDR3 has 14 residues. From germline, CDR1 is SGHAT and CDR2 FQNNGV. Germline trimming cut 5 bases from V and 0 bases from J; bases unmatched to any gene: 3.

The TCR sequence derives from a man aged 18-30 years in good health. Some clones in this sample may be carry-over from other donors' samples. The V gene is TRBV11-2, the J gene TRBJ2-7, with 8 bases aligning to TRBD2. Sequencing was performed on memory CD8+ T cells from PBMCs. Subset described: CD45RO+ cells pooled with CCR7-negative TemRA cells. CDR3 DNA: TGTGCCAGCAGCCCCAGCGGGAGCTCCTACGAGCAGTACTTC. This translates into CASSPSGSSYEQYF.